The 5 T cell receptor beta chains in this list originate from one sample, sequenced in a study of T cell responses to AZD1222 COVID-19 vaccine. Repertoires were generated with immunoSEQ multiplex PCR, while TCRdb's copy carries only in-frame clones and drops some. The sample carries some 190,000 clones, roughly nine tenths recorded once. The material was peripheral blood, obtained 28 days after the second AZD1222 dose. Receptors were obtained from an adult who received the AZD1222 COVID-19 vaccine.

J is TRBJ2-7 and V is TRBV27; D unclear. This CDR3 region has 16 residues. Germline V lookup: CDR1 MNHEY, CDR2 SMNVEV (reference sequence). Trimming cost V 0 bases and J 2 bases, with 14 bases left between them. The chain's CDR3 is CASSLSGQILAYEQYF. The CDR3 region has the DNA TGTGCCAGCAGTTTATCAGGGCAGATCCTAGCCTACGAGCAGTACTTC.

A single count supports this clone. The rearrangement links TRBV6-4 to TRBJ1-2, with a tentative D call TRBD1 (5 bases). The CDR3 is 14 amino acids. V was trimmed by 3 bases and J by 5 bases, leaving 13 bases between them. The germline CDR1 and CDR2 sequences are MRHNA and SNTAGT. CDR3 in DNA: TGTGCCAGCAGTGAAGGGGTCGGCCCTTATGGCTACACCTTC. It is translated as CASSEGVGPYGYTF.

The gene calls are TRBV7-9 and TRBJ2-1, with TRBD2 matching 11 bases. This CDR3 comprises 18 residues. Germline CDR1 SEHNR, CDR2 FQNEAQ (reference sequence). Losses at the gene ends were 4 bases for V and 3 bases for J; bases not matched to a gene: 11. CDR3 sequence reads: CASSSSPIAGGVYNEQFF. CDR3 bases: TGTGCCAGCAGCTCCTCCCCCATAGCGGGAGGGGTCTACAATGAGCAGTTCTTC. The whole variable domain, filled in from reference TRBV7-9 and TRBJ2-1, reads DTGVSQNPRHKITKRGQNVTFRCDPISEHNRLYWYRQTLGQGPEFLTYFQNEAQLEKSRLLSDRFSAERPKGSFSTLEIQRTEQGDSAMYLCASSSSPIAGGVYNEQFFGPGTRLTVL.

V and J are TRBV29-1 and TRBJ2-1, with 8 bases fitting TRBD2. From germline, CDR1 is SQVTM and CDR2 ANQGSEA. The CDR3 spans 13 residues. Trimming at V came to 4 bases and at J to 6 bases, leaving 5 bases not matched to a gene. As DNA, the CDR3 is TGCAGCGTTGGATCTAGCGGGCCCAATGAGCAGTTCTTC. It codes for CSVGSSGPNEQFF.

The rearrangement joins TRBV5-4 to TRBJ1-5; no clear D. CDR3 length: 15 residues. V shed 4 bases and J shed 6 bases, with 17 bases lying between them. Germline CDR1 and CDR2: SGHNT and YYREEE (reference sequence). CDR3 region: CASSQTPGVGQPQHF. The CDR3 nucleotides read TGTGCCAGCAGCCAGACCCCCGGAGTCGGTCAGCCCCAGCATTTT.